The following is a T cell receptor (beta chain) sequence with its context. The record originates from a study of blood T cell repertoires in COVID-19. Overall study context: Acute and convalescent COVID-19 specimens originated in the United States, Italy and Spain. Sample material is recorded as cDNA or gDNA derived from T cells, B-cell-depleted T cells, or PBMCs.

V lost 1 base to trimming and J lost 2 bases, with 13 bases between them. Germline V lookup: CDR1 SEHNR, CDR2 FQNEAQ (reference sequence). The CDR3 totals 16 residues. As handled by the study authors: Reference gene primer amplification gave nucleated cell count estimates. Libraries were prepared by immunoSEQ multiplex PCR; TCRdb keeps only in-frame clonotypes and omits some of them. That table supplies the V and J calls and clone size; D and trimming were determined from the DNA. The top ten hold 4.7% of the sample, which has roughly 250,000 clones, approximately 80% seen once. The sequencing sample was made of peripheral blood. This clonotype was sampled from a woman between 65 and 79 years old with acute or convalescent COVID-19. This chain links TRBV7-9 with TRBJ2-3; maybe TRBD1 (6 bases). The CDR3 protein is CASSLDWTVDTDTQYF. The CDR3 coding sequence is TGTGCCAGCAGCTTAGACTGGACAGTCGACACAGATACGCAGTATTTT. Based on the CDR3 plus reference TRBV7-9 and TRBJ2-3, the full variable domain is DTGVSQNPRHKITKRGQNVTFRCDPISEHNRLYWYRQTLGQGPEFLTYFQNEAQLEKSRLLSDRFSAERPKGSFSTLEIQRTEQGDSAMYLCASSLDWTVDTDTQYFGPGTRLTVL.